Each of the 3 T cell receptor beta chains below was sequenced from the same sample in a study of CD8 T cells in Susac syndrome. When the RNA was reverse transcribed, random hexamers were used with an input of about 0.5 to 1 ug. One entry per CDR3 protein results from TCRdb running MiXCR on the immunoSEQ multiplex PCR reads. The sample includes about 200,000 distinct CDR3 sequences, about 95% seen only once; the top ten take around 0.085%. The sequenced sample was CD4+ T cells from PBMCs. These TCRs come from a human donor with multiple sclerosis.

CDR3 sequence (DNA): TGTGCCAGCAGCTTAGTGGGGGATTATGGCTACACCTTC. This codes for CASSLVGDYGYTF. The genes are TRBV7-9 and TRBJ1-2, with D possibly TRBD1 on 5 matching bases. The germline V and J ends were trimmed by 1 base and 5 bases, with 8 bases remaining between them. Germline CDR1 reads SEHNR; CDR2 reads FQNEAQ (reference sequence). CDR3 size: 13 residues.

The chain uses TRBV9 and TRBJ2-3; D is perhaps TRBD2 (5 bases). Germline V gene sequence: CDR1 SGDLS, CDR2 YYNGEE. The CDR3 has 12 residues. V lost 4 bases, J lost 6 bases, and 9 bases lay in between. CDR3 region: CASSTSGDTQYF. The CDR3 DNA follows: TGTGCCAGCAGCACCTCGGGGGATACGCAGTATTTT.

This chain links TRBV12-3 or TRBV12-4 with TRBJ2-1; 8 nucleotides align to TRBD2. J was trimmed by 10 bases and V by 5 bases; bases with no gene match: 13. The CDR3 loop spans 15 amino acids. In DNA form, the CDR3 reads TGTGCCAGCAGTGAAGCCGGACAGCGGGGGTACGAGCAGTTCTTC. Protein sequence: CASSEAGQRGYEQFF.